This TCR beta chain stems from a study of vaccination effects on CD4 cells after COVID-19. Notes on the study in general: Substantial clonal contraction characterized both infection- and vaccine-induced clones late after vaccination.

TCRdb's table, derived via immunoSEQ multiplex PCR, lists solely in-frame clones and lacks some. Of around 50,000 clones in the sample, 67% were seen once. With respect to this clone: As yet, its antigen is unknown.

The culture ran for nine to ten days, and then CD4+ T cells were isolated. Unmatched junction bases numbered 13, after V lost 6 bases and J lost 0 bases. Germline loops: CDR1 MDHEN, CDR2 SYDVKM. The CDR3 is 18 residues long. This clonotype originated in a human donor who received a COVID-19 vaccine. The V and J genes are TRBV28 and TRBJ2-3; TRBD2 agrees at 9 bases. This specimen consisted of CD4+ T cells from PBMCs cultured without peptide, obtained before COVID-19 vaccination. CDR3 sequence reads: CASSQGTSSLSSTDTQYF. The CDR3 DNA is TGTGCCAGCAGCCAAGGGACTAGCTCGCTCTCCAGCACAGATACGCAGTATTTT.